This is a list of T cell receptor beta chains from one sample in a study of T-cell reconstitution after alpha-beta-depleted transplantation in children. TCRdb itself ran the PCR reads through MiXCR, one entry per CDR3 protein. Of hundreds of thousands of distinct CDR3 sequences in the sample, 10% to 15% were seen once. This specimen consisted of PBMCs, mostly from graft donor cells, obtained 360 days after TCRalphabeta/CD19-depleted stem cell transplant. The origin of the receptors is a male patient younger than 18 who had a stem cell transplant for acute myeloid leukemia, so the T cells may come from the graft donor. CDR3s include the opening cysteine and the closing phenylalanine or tryptophan.

CDR3 | length | V
CASSKGAGNTEAFF | 14 | TRBV28
CASSMTGLNTEAFF | 14 | TRBV12-3/TRBV12-4
CASSLVDLRYSYEQYF | 16 | TRBV28
CSAPLGDTQYF | 11 | TRBV20-1
CSVQRYSSGRAYEQYF | 16 | TRBV29-1
CASSPLNAGGISGYNEQFF | 19 | TRBV18
CAIRTLSTDTQYF | 13 | TRBV6-2/TRBV6-3
CASGPGQGAPKSSYEQYF | 18 | TRBV11-2
CSVESLGAFF | 10 | TRBV29-1
CSAEQETQYF | 10 | TRBV20-1
CASGFGLAPYNEQFF | 15 | TRBV6-5
CSARGPAGEQFF | 12 | TRBV20-1
CATSDPYPGLAEYNEQFF | 18 | TRBV24-1
CSARPLAEELDYEQYF | 16 | TRBV20-1
CASSLGGPGTSGATYEQYF | 19 | TRBV9
CSAAGGPWEQYF | 12 | TRBV20-1